These 3 T cell receptor beta chains were all obtained from the same sample, sequenced in a study of blood T cells in healthy people across ages. Alongside a J-beta primer mix, a sample-barcoded 5' primer served in a second PCR lasting 7 to 11 cycles. Via MiXCR, TCRdb re-called the 5' RACE reads, giving one row per CDR3 protein. Here the sample spans about 1 million distinct CDR3 sequences, less than 50% being singletons. The specimen sequenced was blood. Receptors originate from a woman aged 55-70 years in good health.

Details on this clonotype: An end of the junction does not agree with germline; a read error may underlie this. The V gene is TRBV10-3, the J gene TRBJ1-1; D call uncertain. CDR1 is ENHRY, CDR2 SYGVKD, per germline. The CDR3 runs to 13 residues. Here the CDR3 reads CAINKATNTEAFF. As DNA, the CDR3 is TGCGCCATCAACAAAGCCACGAACACTGAAGCTTTCTTT.

This rearrangement joins TRBV18 to TRBJ2-3; 8 bases match TRBD2. The J segment lost 4 bases and the V segment lost 0 bases, leaving 0 bases of the junction unmatched. The CDR3 consists of 14 residues. CDR1 and CDR2 from the germline V gene are KGHSH and LQKENI. CDR3 DNA: TGTGCCAGCTCACCACCGACTAGCGCAGATACGCAGTATTTT. Amino acids: CASSPPTSADTQYF.

The chain links TRBV29-1 to TRBJ1-1; D is perhaps TRBD1 (5 bases). The CDR3 sequence is 14 residues long. Trimming shortened V by 6 bases and J by 1 base, and 15 bases separated the two germline ends. Germline V gene data show CDR1 as SQVTM and CDR2 as ANQGSEA. DNA for the CDR3: TGCAGCGTCTTTACGGGGGGTCGGAACACTGAAGCTTTCTTT. It encodes CSVFTGGRNTEAFF.